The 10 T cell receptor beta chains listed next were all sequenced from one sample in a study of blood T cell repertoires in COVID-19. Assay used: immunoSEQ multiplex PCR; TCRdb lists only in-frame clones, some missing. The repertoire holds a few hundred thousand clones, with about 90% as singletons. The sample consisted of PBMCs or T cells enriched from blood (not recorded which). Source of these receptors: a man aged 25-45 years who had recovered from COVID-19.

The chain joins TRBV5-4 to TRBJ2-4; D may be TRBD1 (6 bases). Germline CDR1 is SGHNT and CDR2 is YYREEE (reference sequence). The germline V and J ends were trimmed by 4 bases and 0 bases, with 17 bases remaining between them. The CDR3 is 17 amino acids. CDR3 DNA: TGTGCCAGCAGCCAACCGGACAGAGGGTTAGCCAAAAACATTCAGTACTTC. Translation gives CASSQPDRGLAKNIQYF.

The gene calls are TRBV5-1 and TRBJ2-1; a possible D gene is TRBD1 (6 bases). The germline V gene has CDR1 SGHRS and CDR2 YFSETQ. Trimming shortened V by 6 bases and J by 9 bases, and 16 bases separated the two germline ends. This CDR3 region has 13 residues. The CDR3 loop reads CASKVRGFSEQFF. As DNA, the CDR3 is TGCGCCAGCAAGGTCAGGGGTTTTAGTGAGCAGTTCTTC.

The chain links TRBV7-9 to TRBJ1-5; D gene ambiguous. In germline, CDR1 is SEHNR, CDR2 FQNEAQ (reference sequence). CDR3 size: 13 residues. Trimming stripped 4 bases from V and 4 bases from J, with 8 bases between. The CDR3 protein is CASSSRGNQPQHF. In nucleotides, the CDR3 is TGTGCCAGCAGCTCTCGGGGAAATCAGCCCCAGCATTTT.

CDR3 nucleotides: TGTGCCAGCAGCTTCCTCGACAGCCCTCTCAATGGAGCTTTCTTT. Amino acids: CASSFLDSPLNGAFF. The chain joins TRBV5-6 to TRBJ1-1, with D maybe TRBD1 (5 bases). V gave up 2 bases and J gave up 10 bases, with 21 bases separating them. This CDR3 region has 15 residues. Germline V lookup: CDR1 SGHDT, CDR2 YYEEEE. The full variable domain, in which reference TRBV5-6 and TRBJ1-1 provide the parts outside the CDR3, is DAGVTQSPTHLIKTRGQQVTLRCSPKSGHDTVSWYQQALGQGPQFIFQYYEEEERQRGNFPDRFSGHQFPNYSSELNVNALLLGDSALYLCASSFLDSPLNGAFFGQGTRLTVV.

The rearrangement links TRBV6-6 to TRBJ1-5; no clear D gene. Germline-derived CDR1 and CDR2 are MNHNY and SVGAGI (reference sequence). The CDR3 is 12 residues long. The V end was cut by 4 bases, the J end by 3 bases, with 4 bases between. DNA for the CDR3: TGTGCCAGCAGTTGGCTCAATCAGCCCCAGCATTTT. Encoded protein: CASSWLNQPQHF.

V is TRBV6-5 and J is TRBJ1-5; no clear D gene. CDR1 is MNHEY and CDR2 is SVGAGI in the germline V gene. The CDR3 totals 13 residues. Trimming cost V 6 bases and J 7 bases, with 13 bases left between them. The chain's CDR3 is CASSIDYQQPQHF. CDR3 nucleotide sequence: TGTGCCAGCAGCATCGACTACCAGCAGCCCCAGCATTTT.

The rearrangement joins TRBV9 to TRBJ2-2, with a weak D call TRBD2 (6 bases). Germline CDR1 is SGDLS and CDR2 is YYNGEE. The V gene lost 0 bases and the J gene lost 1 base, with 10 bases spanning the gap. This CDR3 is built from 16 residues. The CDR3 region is CASSVGGILNTGELFF. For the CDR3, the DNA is TGTGCCAGCAGCGTAGGCGGGATTTTGAACACCGGGGAGCTGTTTTTT.

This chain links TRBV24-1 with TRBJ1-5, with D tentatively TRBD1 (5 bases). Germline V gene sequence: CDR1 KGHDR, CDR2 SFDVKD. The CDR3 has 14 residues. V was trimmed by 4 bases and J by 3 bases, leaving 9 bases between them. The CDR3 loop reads CATSERGINQPQHF. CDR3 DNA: TGTGCCACCAGTGAACGGGGGATCAATCAGCCCCAGCATTTT.

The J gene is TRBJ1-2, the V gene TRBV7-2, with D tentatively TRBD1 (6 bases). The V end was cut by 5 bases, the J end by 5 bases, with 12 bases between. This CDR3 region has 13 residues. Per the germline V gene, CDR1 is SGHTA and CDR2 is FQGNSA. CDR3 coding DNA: TGTGCCAGCAGCGTCATGGACAGTTATGGCTACACCTTC. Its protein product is CASSVMDSYGYTF.

CDR3 region: CASSPDRNTGELFF. As DNA, the CDR3 is TGTGCCAGCAGCCCGGACAGAAACACCGGGGAGCTGTTTTTT. The J gene is TRBJ2-2, the V gene TRBV11-2; D may be TRBD1 (6 bases). Germline V gene data show CDR1 as SGHAT and CDR2 as FQNNGV. CDR3 length equals 14 residues. Between the trimmed V and J ends, which lost 5 bases and 2 bases, there was a span of 9 bases.